Shown below are 32 T cell receptor beta chains from a single sample sequenced in a study of Graves' ophthalmopathy and Graves' hyperthyroidism. Amplified material comprised TCR beta CDR3 regions derived from RNA transcripts. The first round was an RT-PCR with HTBI primers, and the second round was a multiplex PCR. TCRdb recomputed calls from the multiplex PCR reads with MiXCR, one row per CDR3 protein. The sample lists more than 550,000 distinct CDR3 sequences, roughly 39% occurring once. The sequenced sample was peripheral blood. These receptors all stem from an adult man with Graves' ophthalmopathy.

The rearrangement joins TRBV10-3 to TRBJ2-5; D is uncertain. V was pared by 5 bases and J by 4 bases, with 11 bases between. Germline lookup yields CDR1 ENHRY and CDR2 SYGVKD. The CDR3 spans 13 residues. The CDR3 DNA sequence: TGTGCCATCAGTTACCACCGGCGAGAGACCCAGTACTTC. Encoded protein: CAISYHRRETQYF.

CDR3 region: CASSSVPDTQYF. The CDR3 nucleotides are TGTGCCAGCAGCTCGGTACCAGATACGCAGTATTTT. The chain has TRBV7-2 and TRBJ2-3, with no clear D. The CDR3 extends over 12 amino acids. V was clipped by 4 bases and J by 4 bases, with 6 bases between them. Per the germline V gene, CDR1 is SGHTA and CDR2 is FQGNSA.

Comments on this clonotype: A much larger clone lies one base from this, so it may be a read error. V and J are TRBV5-1 and TRBJ2-7, with D tentatively TRBD1 (5 bases). Trimming took off 1 base at V and 2 bases at J, with 10 bases between the two ends. The length of the CDR3 is 14 residues. Germline V lookup: CDR1 SGHRS, CDR2 YFSETQ. Written as DNA, the CDR3 is TGCGCCAGCAGCTTGTCGTTGGGGCCCTACGAGCAGTACTTC. Translation: CASSLSLGPYEQYF.

V is TRBV15 and J is TRBJ2-2; no clear D. Germline V gene data show CDR1 as LNHNV and CDR2 as YYDKDF (reference sequence). Trimming stripped 9 bases from V and 0 bases from J, with 11 bases between. The CDR3 totals 14 residues. The CDR3 DNA reads as TGTGCCACAGGTCTTAGCCCGAACACCGGGGAGCTGTTTTTT. Amino acid sequence: CATGLSPNTGELFF.

This clonotype was observed many times. The chain couples TRBV9 to TRBJ1-1, with a weak D call TRBD1 (5 bases). Germline CDR1 SGDLS, CDR2 YYNGEE. The CDR3 totals 14 residues. Trimming took off 1 base at V and 5 bases at J, with 12 bases between the two ends. CDR3 bases: TGTGCCAGCAGCGTAAGAGGGGCGCTGACTGAAGCTTTCTTT. This gives the protein CASSVRGALTEAFF.

The chain combines TRBV10-3 with TRBJ2-7; D not resolved. CDR3 length: 13 amino acids. V lost 10 bases and J lost 0, with 13 bases in between. CDR1 and CDR2 from the germline V gene are ENHRY and SYGVKD. The CDR3 loop is CASTGQDSYEQYF. The CDR3 region has the DNA TGTGCCAGCACCGGGCAGGACTCCTACGAGCAGTACTTC.

The chain links TRBV10-3 to TRBJ2-4, with TRBD2 identical over 7 bases. Trimming cost V 6 bases and J 5 bases; bases outside gene matches: 13. The CDR3 extends over 16 amino acids. Germline CDR1 and CDR2: ENHRY and SYGVKD. The CDR3 loop reads CAISDPSGKGENIQYF. In DNA form, the CDR3 reads TGTGCCATCAGCGACCCCAGCGGGAAAGGGGAAAACATTCAGTACTTC.

This clonotype was counted between two and nine times. V is TRBV7-6 and J is TRBJ2-2; 8 bases map to TRBD2. CDR1 and CDR2 from the germline V gene are SGHVS and FNYEAQ. The junction had 13 bases not matched to a gene; V was cut back by 7 bases and J by 0 bases. The CDR3 sequence is 18 residues long. This CDR3 reads CASKARRGVDTNTGELFF. The CDR3, as DNA: TGTGCCAGCAAGGCTCGGCGGGGGGTAGATACGAACACCGGGGAGCTGTTTTTT.

This clonotype was picked up many times. The CDR3 nucleotides read TGCAGCGTTGAAGGTGGGGGTTCTCAAGAGCAGTACTTC. Translation: CSVEGGGSQEQYF. V is TRBV29-1 and J is TRBJ2-7; D may correspond to TRBD1 or TRBD2 (5 bases each). The germline CDR1 and CDR2 sequences are SQVTM and ANQGSEA. Trimming stripped 1 base from V and 7 bases from J, with 14 bases between. The CDR3 sequence is 13 residues long.

This chain joins TRBV4-1 and TRBJ1-1, with 8 bases aligning to TRBD1. The germline V gene encodes CDR1 MGHRA and CDR2 YSYEKL. This CDR3 has 15 residues. V shed 5 bases, J shed 1 base, and the junction held 6 bases outside the gene matches. The CDR3 DNA reads as TGCGCCAGCAGCGATAGGACAGGGAAGAACACTGAAGCTTTCTTT. It specifies CASSDRTGKNTEAFF.

The rearrangement uses TRBV11-1 and TRBJ2-7; D perhaps matches TRBD2 (6 bases). The J call is uncertain, as TRBJ2-1 better fits the DNA end. Germline CDR1 and CDR2: SGHAT and FQDESV (reference sequence). The CDR3 spans 14 residues. CDR3 nucleotides: TGTGCCAGCAGCTTAGTAGGAGGGTACAATGAGCAGTTCTTC. It translates to CASSLVGGYNEQFF.

Comment on this clonotype: One end of the junction fails to match germline, which may point to a read error. The J gene is TRBJ1-4, the V gene TRBV12-3 or TRBV12-4, with D uncertain. The CDR3 is 14 amino acids. The chain's CDR3 is CASSDPQSGEKLLF. CDR3 coding DNA: TGTGCCAGCAGTGATCCCCAGTCGGGTGAAAAACTGCTTTTT.

This clonotype was seen ten or more times. The CDR3 bases are TGTGCCAGCAGCTTATTGGGACAGGCTAACCAGCCCCAGCATTTT. Amino acid sequence: CASSLLGQANQPQHF. The chain recombines TRBV7-9 with TRBJ1-5; TRBD1 matches 8 bases. Trimming cost V 2 bases and J 7 bases; bases outside gene matches: 7. Germline V gene lookup returns CDR1 SEHNR and CDR2 FQNEAQ (reference sequence). The CDR3 consists of 15 residues.

This clonotype was recorded at least ten times. V is TRBV5-1 and J is TRBJ1-2; TRBD1 might be the D (6 bases). Germline V CDR1 and CDR2: SGHRS, YFSETQ. The germline V and J ends were trimmed by 1 base and 4 bases, with 11 bases remaining between them. This CDR3 comprises 14 residues. The CDR3 coding sequence is TGCGCCAGCAGCTTGCCCGACAGGTCCTATGGCTACACCTTC. Encoded protein: CASSLPDRSYGYTF.

This clonotype has ten or more counts. J is TRBJ1-1 and V is TRBV20-1; a possible D gene is TRBD1 (5 bases). This CDR3 is built from 10 residues. Germline-derived CDR1 and CDR2 are DFQATT and SNEGSKA (reference sequence). Trimming removed 6 bases at V and 7 bases at J, with 9 bases between. CDR3 coding DNA: TGCAGTGCCGGGGGATTTGAAGCTTTCTTT. It codes for CSAGGFEAFF.

The chain has TRBV7-8 and TRBJ1-6; D remains ambiguous. The CDR3 is 15 amino acids. Deletions cut 4 bases from V and 6 bases from J, with 13 bases between. Germline values: CDR1 SGHVS, CDR2 FQNEAQ. The CDR3 bases are TGTGCCAGCAGCTACAGTAATGCCAGTAATTCACCCCTCCACTTT. Encoded protein: CASSYSNASNSPLHF.

The chain joins TRBV7-2 to TRBJ2-7, with TRBD2 matching over 8 bases. V gave up 2 bases and J gave up 0 bases; unmatched junction bases: 3. The germline CDR1 and CDR2 sequences are SGHTA and FQGNSA. The CDR3 contains 15 residues. CDR3 in amino acids: CASSLHSGSSYEQYF. CDR3 nucleotide sequence: TGTGCCAGCAGCTTACACAGCGGGAGCTCCTACGAGCAGTACTTC.

This clonotype showed up just a few times. The gene calls are TRBV9 and TRBJ1-4; TRBD1 aligns across 7 bases. The CDR3 covers 15 residues. Trimming removed 4 bases from V and 3 bases from J; junction bases left unmatched: 6. Per the germline V gene, CDR1 is SGDLS and CDR2 is YYNGEE. CDR3 in amino acids: CASSHTGTANEKLFF. The CDR3 nucleotides read TGTGCCAGCAGCCACACCGGGACAGCTAATGAAAAACTGTTTTTT. Filled out from reference TRBV9 and TRBJ1-4, the complete variable domain reads DSGVTQTPKHLITATGQRVTLRCSPRSGDLSVYWYQQSLDQGLQFLIQYYNGEERAKGNILERFSAQQFPDLHSELNLSSLELGDSALYFCASSHTGTANEKLFFGSGTQLSVL.

This chain joins TRBV15 and TRBJ2-5, with D hard to call. CDR3 length: 14 residues. Germline lookup yields CDR1 LNHNV and CDR2 YYDKDF (reference sequence). The V and J ends lost 0 bases and 9 bases respectively, with 14 bases between them. CDR3 DNA sequence: TGTGCCACCAGCAGAGATGTGGGAAGGCAGCCCCAGTACTTC. It translates to CATSRDVGRQPQYF.

This clonotype was counted only a few times. A read error is possible here, since a much larger clone lies one base away. V and J are TRBV19 and TRBJ1-5; the D is unclear. Germline CDR1 and CDR2: LNHDA and SQIVND (reference sequence). The CDR3 runs 15 residues. V was pared by 4 bases and J by 6 bases, with 16 bases between. The CDR3 loop is CASSKGDRGSQPQHF. CDR3 in DNA: TGTGCCAGTAGTAAGGGAGATCGGGGTAGTCAGCCCCAGCATTTT.

The table lists this clonotype with many counts. The rearrangement joins TRBV3-1 to TRBJ1-1; possible D gene TRBD1, 5 bases. Germline CDR1 is LGHDT and CDR2 is YNNKEL (reference sequence). With 1 base removed from V and 3 bases from J, the gap between germline ends came to 9 bases. The length of the CDR3 is 14 residues. The CDR3 DNA reads as TGTGCCAGCAGCCAAGGGGGCGCGGACACTGAAGCTTTCTTT. Translation gives CASSQGGADTEAFF.

About this clonotype: Just one base apart from a much larger clone, this may be a read error. The chain links TRBV4-2 to TRBJ1-1; TRBD1 agrees at 8 bases. Germline V gene lookup returns CDR1 LGHNA and CDR2 YNFKEQ. The CDR3 is 18 residues long. The CDR3 DNA follows: TGTGCCAGCAGCCAGAGTAGGCGACAGGGGCCGGGCAGGCCTGAAGCTTCCTTT. Amino acids: CASSQSRRQGPGRPEASF.

This clonotype was found a few times. This sequence joins TRBV20-1 and TRBJ1-3; D gene unclear. Germline CDR1 reads DFQATT; CDR2 reads SNEGSKA (reference sequence). The V gene lost 5 bases and the J gene lost 1 base, with 15 bases spanning the gap. The CDR3 is 15 amino acids. The CDR3 protein is CSAFSDRFSGNTIYF. The CDR3, as DNA: TGCAGTGCTTTTTCCGATAGATTTTCTGGAAACACCATATATTTT.

Many counts were recorded for this clonotype. The V gene is TRBV11-2, the J gene TRBJ2-2; perhaps TRBD1 as D (5 bases). Per the germline V gene, CDR1 is SGHAT and CDR2 is FQNNGV. The CDR3 extends over 13 amino acids. V was clipped by 6 bases and J by 7 bases, with 12 bases between them. The CDR3 loop is CASRPGFGGELFF. CDR3 nucleotide sequence: TGTGCCAGCAGGCCAGGGTTCGGCGGGGAGCTGTTTTTT.

At least ten counts were recorded for this clonotype. V usage is TRBV7-8 and J usage is TRBJ2-1; TRBD1 might be the D (6 bases). This CDR3 contains 16 residues. Per germline, CDR1 SGHVS and CDR2 FQNEAQ. Deletions cut 2 bases from V and 0 bases from J, with 11 bases between. CDR3 DNA: TGTGCCAGCAGCTTATCACAACAGGGCTCCTACAATGAGCAGTTCTTC. Its protein product is CASSLSQQGSYNEQFF.

Regarding this clonotype: A much larger clone sits a single nucleotide away, making a read error possible. The chain uses TRBV7-2 and TRBJ1-3; no reliable D call. Trimming pared 11 bases from V and 0 bases from J, leaving 11 bases between. Per germline, CDR1 SGHTA and CDR2 FQGNSA. The CDR3 sequence is 13 residues long. The CDR3 is CACRQNSGNTIYF. The CDR3 region has the DNA TGTGCCTGCCGTCAGAACTCTGGAAACACCATATATTTT.

This clonotype was detected a few times. The chain joins TRBV5-1 to TRBJ2-7, with 7 bases fitting TRBD2. This CDR3 has 15 amino acids. The junction had 8 bases not matched to a gene; V was cut back by 4 bases and J by 1 base. The germline V gene has CDR1 SGHRS and CDR2 YFSETQ. CDR3: CASSGTGTTSYEQYF. The CDR3 nucleotides are TGCGCCAGCAGCGGAACCGGGACTACTTCCTACGAGCAGTACTTC.

The chain links TRBV29-1 to TRBJ2-5; D is undetermined. Trimming removed 4 bases at V and 9 bases at J, with 18 bases between. Per the germline V gene, CDR1 is SQVTM and CDR2 is ANQGSEA. CDR3 length: 13 residues. This CDR3 reads CSVADRLNQPQYF. The DNA of the CDR3 is TGCAGCGTTGCGGATAGGCTGAATCAGCCCCAGTACTTC.

The genes are TRBV7-9 and TRBJ1-2; TRBD1 matches 9 bases. V lost 4 bases to trimming and J lost 9 bases; unmatched junction nucleotides: 6. The germline V gene has CDR1 SEHNR and CDR2 FQNEAQ (reference sequence). The CDR3 runs 13 residues. The CDR3 protein is CASSSGTGISYTF. CDR3 in DNA: TGTGCCAGCAGCTCCGGGACAGGGATTAGCTACACCTTC. Supplemented by reference TRBV7-9 and TRBJ1-2, the full variable domain reads DTGVSQNPRHKITKRGQNVTFRCDPISEHNRLYWYRQTLGQGPEFLTYFQNEAQLEKSRLLSDRFSAERPKGSFSTLEIQRTEQGDSAMYLCASSSGTGISYTFGSGTRLTVV.

This clonotype was seen repeatedly, ten times or more. The chain couples TRBV7-8 to TRBJ2-2; either TRBD1 or TRBD2 may supply D (5 bases each). Germline CDR1 SGHVS, CDR2 FQNEAQ. The CDR3 length is 16 residues. V dropped 3 bases and J dropped 1 base, with 12 bases sitting between them. CDR3 sequence reads: CASSLPREMNTGELFF. The CDR3 region has the DNA TGTGCCAGCAGCTTGCCCAGGGAGATGAACACCGGGGAGCTGTTTTTT. The full variable domain, rest sourced from reference TRBV7-8 and TRBJ2-2, is GAGVSQSPRYKVAKRGQDVALRCDPISGHVSLFWYQQALGQGPEFLTYFQNEAQLDKSGLPSDRFFAERPEGSVSTLKIQRTQQEDSAVYLCASSLPREMNTGELFFGEGSRLTVL.

CDR3: CASSFGDRGGDNQPQHF. CDR3 DNA sequence: TGCGCCAGCAGCTTTGGTGACAGGGGTGGGGACAATCAGCCCCAGCATTTT. The rearrangement joins TRBV5-1 to TRBJ1-5, with 8 bases matching TRBD1. The CDR3 has 17 residues. The V segment lost 2 bases and the J segment 3 bases; nucleotides outside the gene matches: 10. Germline assignment: CDR1 SGHRS and CDR2 YFSETQ.

This clonotype was detected ten times or more. The chain employs TRBV2 and TRBJ2-7; tentative D call: TRBD1 (6 bases). The CDR3 extends over 12 amino acids. V lost 7 bases and J 12 bases, leaving 19 bases between the germline ends. Per germline, CDR1 SNHLY and CDR2 FYNNEI. The CDR3 loop is CASKGGQRRRYF. For the CDR3, the DNA is TGTGCCAGCAAAGGAGGACAGAGGAGGAGGTACTTC.